The subject of this entry is one T cell receptor beta chain. This record belongs to a study of control samples from healthy donors and cancer patients. The CDR3 sequence is 14 residues long. V lost 0 bases and J 7 bases, leaving 8 bases between the germline ends. Germline CDR1 and CDR2: SGDLS and YYNGEE. Profiled with immunoSEQ multiplex PCR; TCRdb holds only in-frame clones, not every one. Of about 180,000 clones listed, around 90% were seen once; the top ten hold around 1.5%. The origin of this receptor is a woman aged 45-59 years in good health. The sample comprised blood. This chain joins TRBV9 and TRBJ1-6; D is possibly TRBD1 (5 bases). The CDR3 DNA sequence: TGTGCCAGCAGCGTAGGGGACGCAAATTCACCCCTCCACTTT. Protein product: CASSVGDANSPLHF.